The 27 T cell receptor beta chains reported below all come from one sample, sequenced in a study of blood T cell repertoires in COVID-19. TCRdb's table, derived via immunoSEQ multiplex PCR, lists solely in-frame clones and lacks some. The sample lists about 170,000 clones, roughly 83% occurring once. Sample: PBMCs or T cells enriched from blood (not recorded which). The receptors were sampled from a woman aged 45-65 years who had recovered from COVID-19.

In DNA, the CDR3 is TGTGCCAGTAGTCCCACCGGGGGGAGGATGGATCAGCCCCAGCATTTT. Encoded protein: CASSPTGGRMDQPQHF. This chain joins TRBV19 and TRBJ1-5, with a weak D call TRBD1 (5 bases). The V end was cut by 5 bases, the J end by 5 bases, with 19 bases between. This CDR3 spans 16 amino acids. Germline loops: CDR1 LNHDA, CDR2 SQIVND (reference sequence).

The rearrangement links TRBV19 to TRBJ1-5, with D possibly being TRBD1 (5 bases). This CDR3 comprises 19 residues. Germline V CDR1 and CDR2: LNHDA, SQIVND (reference sequence). The V and J ends lost 0 bases and 1 base respectively, with 19 bases between them. CDR3 coding DNA: TGTGCCAGTAGTATAGATCATCCCCGGGGGGGTTGGAGCAATCAGCCCCAGCATTTT. Translated: CASSIDHPRGGWSNQPQHF.

V is TRBV6-5 and J is TRBJ1-6; D is unclear. This CDR3 is built from 16 residues. Trimming took 0 bases from V and 10 from J, leaving 16 bases between them. Germline-derived CDR1 and CDR2 are MNHEY and SVGAGI. CDR3 protein: CASSYSGPGSRSPLHF. In nucleotides, the CDR3 is TGTGCCAGCAGTTACTCGGGTCCGGGAAGTAGGTCACCCCTCCACTTT.

The V and J genes are TRBV6-4 and TRBJ1-2, with TRBD1 as a possible D gene (6 bases). Germline CDR1 and CDR2: MRHNA and SNTAGT. With 6 bases removed from V and 7 bases from J, the gap between germline ends came to 18 bases. The CDR3 covers 14 residues. CDR3 amino acids: CASSSDSLGVGYTF. In nucleotides, the CDR3 is TGTGCCAGCAGCTCGGACAGCCTGGGGGTTGGCTACACCTTC.

The chain combines TRBV11-2 with TRBJ1-1; TRBD1 matches 7 bases. CDR3 length: 16 residues. In germline, CDR1 is SGHAT, CDR2 FQNNGV. With V trimmed by 5 bases and J by 10 bases, 19 bases remained unmatched. CDR3 in DNA: TGTGCCAGCAGCCATGTACAGACAGGGTGGGGGAATGGAGCTTTCTTT. It specifies CASSHVQTGWGNGAFF.

The CDR3 sequence is CATSDLWTEAFF. The CDR3 DNA reads as TGTGCCACCAGTGATTTGTGGACAGAAGCTTTCTTT. J is TRBJ1-1 and V is TRBV24-1, with D maybe TRBD1 (5 bases). Germline CDR1 and CDR2: KGHDR and SFDVKD. Trimming cost V 0 bases and J 8 bases, with 6 bases left between them. CDR3 length: 12 amino acids.

The chain joins TRBV5-3 to TRBJ2-3; 9 nucleotides agree with TRBD2. TRBV5-3 is reported as an ORF; its role is uncertain. CDR3 length equals 17 residues. Trimming at V came to 0 bases and at J to 5 bases, leaving 10 bases not matched to a gene. CDR3 nucleotides: TGTGCCAGAAGCTTGGGTCAGGGAGCGGGAGGACAAGATACGCAGTATTTT. It specifies CARSLGQGAGGQDTQYF.

V gene TRBV11-1 combines with J gene TRBJ2-1; 8 bases align to TRBD2. J was trimmed by 1 base and V by 6 bases; bases with no gene match: 8. This CDR3 spans 16 amino acids. The germline V gene encodes CDR1 SGHAT and CDR2 FQDESV (reference sequence). CDR3 loop: CASRGPRGGSYNEQFF. The CDR3 region has the DNA TGTGCCAGCAGAGGACCCCGGGGGGGTTCCTACAATGAGCAGTTCTTC. Together with reference TRBV11-1 and TRBJ2-1, the CDR3 gives the full variable domain: EAEVAQSPRYKITEKSQAVAFWCDPISGHATLYWYRQILGQGPELLVQFQDESVVDDSQLPKDRFSAERLKGVDSTLKIQPAELGDSAMYLCASRGPRGGSYNEQFFGPGTRLTVL.

The CDR3 region has the DNA TGTGCCAGCAGTTTATCCACAGTTCCCCGCGAGCAGTTCTTC. Residues: CASSLSTVPREQFF. The V call is TRBV27, the J call TRBJ2-1, with D unresolved. The CDR3 loop spans 14 amino acids. The V end lost 0 bases, the J end lost 10 bases, and 13 bases lay between the germline ends. CDR1 is MNHEY and CDR2 is SMNVEV in the germline V gene (reference sequence).

The chain is built from TRBV6-1 and TRBJ1-2; D remains ambiguous. V gave up 1 base and J gave up 0 bases, with 12 bases separating them. Germline-derived CDR1 and CDR2 are MNHNS and SASEGT. CDR3 length: 16 residues. CDR3 sequence: CASSEGTAYSNYGYTF. CDR3 in DNA: TGTGCCAGCAGTGAAGGAACAGCTTACTCTAACTATGGCTACACCTTC.

The rearrangement links TRBV5-4 to TRBJ1-2; 7 bases align to TRBD1. The V segment lost 0 bases and the J segment 5 bases; nucleotides outside the gene matches: 4. Germline-derived CDR1 and CDR2 are SGHNT and YYREEE (reference sequence). This CDR3 contains 14 residues. CDR3 in amino acids: CASSLGGQQYGYTF. In DNA, the CDR3 is TGTGCCAGCAGCTTGGGGGGACAGCAATATGGCTACACCTTC.

J is TRBJ2-7 and V is TRBV29-1; a weak D match, TRBD2 (6 bases). Deletions cut 4 bases from V and 6 bases from J, with 13 bases between. This CDR3 comprises 12 residues. Germline V gene sequence: CDR1 SQVTM, CDR2 ANQGSEA. This CDR3 is CSVGSGVSEQYV. For the CDR3, the DNA is TGCAGCGTTGGTAGCGGAGTCAGCGAGCAGTACGTC.

The V gene is TRBV7-9, the J gene TRBJ1-5; 7 bases line up with TRBD1. J gave up 6 bases and V 4 bases, and 9 bases lay outside the gene matches. This CDR3 is 15 amino acids long. Germline assignment: CDR1 SEHNR and CDR2 FQNEAQ (reference sequence). The CDR3 coding sequence is TGTGCCAGCAGCTCGCCAGACAGGGTTGGTCAGCCCCAGCATTTT. As protein: CASSSPDRVGQPQHF.

Points on this clone: Its ends do not fully match the called genes, so a read error is possible. The chain's CDR3 is CASGLSGRVMGYTF. The CDR3 nucleotides are TGTGCCAGCGGCTTGAGTGGCAGGGTGATGGGCTACACCTTC. This chain links TRBV5-6 with TRBJ1-2; tentative D call: TRBD1 (5 bases). Germline V CDR1 and CDR2: SGHDT, YYEEEE. CDR3 length: 14 residues.

V is TRBV5-1 and J is TRBJ2-3, with 7 bases lining up with TRBD1. Trimming took 2 bases from V and 6 from J; bases not matched to a gene: 3. This CDR3 contains 13 residues. Germline loops: CDR1 SGHRS, CDR2 YFSETQ. The CDR3 DNA follows: TGCGCCAGCAGCTTAAACAGGGGCGATACGCAGTATTTT. Translation gives CASSLNRGDTQYF.

The V and J genes are TRBV24-1 and TRBJ2-4; D unresolved. CDR1 and CDR2 from the germline V gene are KGHDR and SFDVKD. The CDR3 is made up of 14 amino acids. Trimming took off 4 bases at V and 5 bases at J, with 11 bases between the two ends. CDR3 nucleotides: TGTGCCACCAGTGACTCGAGAACGGAAAACATTCAGTACTTC. Protein: CATSDSRTENIQYF.

This clone was seen a single time. The V and J genes are TRBV6-5 and TRBJ1-2; 8 bases are shared with TRBD1. Germline trimming cut 0 bases from V and 5 bases from J; bases unmatched to any gene: 5. The CDR3 is 15 residues long. CDR1 MNHEY and CDR2 SVGAGI come from the germline V gene. The CDR3 sequence: CASSYSGQGLYGYTF. The CDR3 region has the DNA TGTGCCAGCAGTTACTCTGGACAGGGCCTTTATGGCTACACCTTC.

The gene calls are TRBV30 and TRBJ1-1, with D perhaps TRBD1 (5 bases). The CDR3 is 13 residues long. CDR1 is GTSNPN and CDR2 is SVGIG in the germline V gene (reference sequence). V dropped 3 bases and J dropped 5 bases, with 13 bases sitting between them. The CDR3 here is CAWRRDPVTEAFF. The CDR3 region has the DNA TGTGCCTGGAGGCGGGACCCCGTGACTGAAGCTTTCTTT.

J is TRBJ1-5 and V is TRBV24-1; 9 bases are shared with TRBD1. CDR1 and CDR2 from the germline V gene are KGHDR and SFDVKD. CDR3 size: 14 residues. J lost 3 bases, V lost 9 bases, and 5 bases had no gene match. The CDR3 DNA reads as TGTGCCACCGCCGGGACAGGGCACAATCAGCCCCAGCATTTT. Its protein product is CATAGTGHNQPQHF.

J is TRBJ2-2 and V is TRBV29-1, with D unresolved. Germline CDR1 SQVTM, CDR2 ANQGSEA. The CDR3 runs to 13 residues. V dropped 4 bases and J dropped 2 bases, with 8 bases sitting between them. The CDR3 DNA reads TGCAGCGTTGGGGCAGGTAACACCGGGGAGCTGTTTTTT. It encodes CSVGAGNTGELFF.

This chain links TRBV12-3 or TRBV12-4 with TRBJ1-2; weak D call: TRBD1 (5 bases). This CDR3 spans 12 amino acids. V lost 8 bases to trimming and J lost 2 bases, with 9 bases between them. Here the CDR3 reads CASGGGNYGYTF. CDR3 DNA: TGTGCCAGCGGGGGAGGAAACTATGGCTACACCTTC.

The gene calls are TRBV19 and TRBJ1-2; 8 positions match TRBD1. The V gene's germline CDR1 is LNHDA and CDR2 SQIVND (reference sequence). This CDR3 has 13 amino acids. Trimming took 6 bases from V and 3 from J; bases not matched to a gene: 3. The CDR3 region is CASSADRDYGYTF. CDR3 DNA sequence: TGTGCCAGTAGCGCGGACAGGGACTATGGCTACACCTTC.

This clone was recorded only once. The CDR3 DNA is TGTGCCAGCAGCCCTACAGGAGATACGCAGTATTTT. As protein: CASSPTGDTQYF. The V gene is TRBV9, the J gene TRBJ2-3; tentatively, D is TRBD1 (5 bases). The V gene's germline CDR1 is SGDLS and CDR2 YYNGEE. CDR3 length: 12 residues. V dropped 4 bases and J dropped 5 bases, with 8 bases sitting between them.

The CDR3 region has the DNA TGTGCCAGCAGCCCAGACAGGGGGCTGGATCAGCCCCAGCATTTT. Protein: CASSPDRGLDQPQHF. The rearrangement links TRBV7-2 to TRBJ1-5; 10 nucleotides align to TRBD1. After removal of 5 bases from V and 5 bases from J, the junction contained 6 bases not matched to a gene. The CDR3 contains 15 residues. CDR1 is SGHTA and CDR2 is FQGNSA in the germline V gene.

V is TRBV5-1 and J is TRBJ2-1; the match to TRBD2 covers 7 bases. The germline V gene encodes CDR1 SGHRS and CDR2 YFSETQ. This CDR3 region has 14 residues. With 0 bases clipped from V and 9 bases from J, the junction kept 6 bases outside the gene matches. The CDR3 loop reads CASSLVSWEGEQFF. CDR3 DNA: TGCGCCAGCAGCTTGGTCTCCTGGGAGGGTGAGCAGTTCTTC.

V and J are TRBV11-2 and TRBJ2-3, with TRBD2 as a possible D gene (6 bases). This CDR3 contains 15 residues. The V gene lost 5 bases and the J gene lost 2 bases, with 14 bases spanning the gap. Germline V CDR1 and CDR2: SGHAT, FQNNGV. CDR3 residues: CASSLTGGVTDTQYF. CDR3 DNA: TGTGCCAGCAGCCTAACCGGAGGGGTCACAGATACGCAGTATTTT. Drawing the rest from reference TRBV11-2 and TRBJ2-3, the complete variable domain is EAGVAQSPRYKIIEKRQSVAFWCNPISGHATLYWYQQILGQGPKLLIQFQNNGVVDDSQLPKDRFSAERLKGVDSTLKIQPAKLEDSAVYLCASSLTGGVTDTQYFGPGTRLTVL.

This chain uses TRBV30 with TRBJ1-6; no definite D call. CDR3 length equals 15 residues. With 2 bases removed from V and 0 bases from J, the gap between germline ends came to 8 bases. Germline V gene lookup returns CDR1 GTSNPN and CDR2 SVGIG (reference sequence). The CDR3: CAWSPGSSYNSPLHF. In DNA form, the CDR3 reads TGTGCCTGGAGTCCAGGAAGCTCCTATAATTCACCCCTCCACTTT.